The clone carrying this TCR beta chain was seen a handful of times. Antigen: not known. This entry belongs to a study of T-cell memory formation after mild COVID-19. Findings of the study overall: The main location of contracting CD4+ clones was CM and EM, and that of contracting CD8+ clones was EMRA. The study detected some responding clones in pre-infection memory, suggesting cross-reactive memory joined.

With constant-segment primers, 5'RACE yielded cDNA libraries of TCR alpha and TCR beta that carried sample barcodes and UMIs. TCRdb analysed the 5' RACE reads with MiXCR anew, one entry per CDR3 protein. Here the sample spans hundreds of thousands of distinct CDR3 sequences, less than 25% being singletons. The CDR3 contains 11 residues. The V gene lost 6 bases and the J gene lost 7 bases, with 9 bases spanning the gap. CDR1 SNHLY and CDR2 FYNNEI come from the germline V gene. This receptor was obtained from an adult woman who had mild COVID-19 (a few samples of this study predate the infection). Cell type and time point are not known. Sequencing was done on a sample of PBMCs or a T cell subset sorted from them (not recorded which). The chain uses TRBV2 and TRBJ1-2; D is uncertain. CDR3 nucleotide sequence: TGTGCCAGCAGACAACACATTGGCTACACCTTC. It encodes CASRQHIGYTF.